Presented here are 23 T cell receptor beta chains from one specimen sequenced in a study of CD8+ T cells in alopecia areata. The treatment is: oral pan-JAK inhibitor, 5-10 mg twice daily. Sequencing used cDNA as its template, made by extracting RNA and reverse transcribing it. The protocol was immunoSEQ multiplex PCR, while the TCRdb copy is restricted to in-frame clones and leaves out a portion. Among 110,000 to 150,000 clones, 50% to 65% were seen once, and the ten largest hold roughly 15%. Material: CD8+ T cells sorted from blood, obtained at week 4, from a patient treated with tofacitinib. These receptor sequences come from a human donor with alopecia areata.

The chain links TRBV6-5 to TRBJ2-7; D ambiguous. The CDR3 length is 13 residues. V gave up 4 bases and J gave up 2 bases, with 9 bases separating them. Germline-derived CDR1 and CDR2 are MNHEY and SVGAGI. CDR3 in DNA: TGTGCCAGCAGTTCGGACGGAGCCTACGAGCAGTACTTC. Its translation: CASSSDGAYEQYF.

This chain connects TRBV4-2 to TRBJ2-5, with D uncertain. This CDR3 spans 16 amino acids. Germline CDR1 and CDR2: LGHNA and YNFKEQ. V was shortened by 1 base and J by 3 bases, with 15 bases between the two germline ends. The DNA of the CDR3 is TGTGCCAGCAGCCAAGCAGATTGGAGTTCGGAAGAGACCCAGTACTTC. Protein sequence: CASSQADWSSEETQYF.

This chain connects TRBV13 to TRBJ1-2, with D possibly being TRBD1 (5 bases). V lost 1 base to trimming and J lost 4 bases, with 13 bases between them. The germline V gene encodes CDR1 PRHDT and CDR2 FYEKMQ (reference sequence). The CDR3 contains 15 residues. This CDR3 reads CASSLDHDGGYGYTF. The CDR3 nucleotides are TGTGCCAGCAGCTTAGATCACGACGGGGGCTATGGCTACACCTTC.

This clone was observed a few times. In DNA form, the CDR3 reads TGTGCCAGCAGCCCGGACGGCTACGAGCAGTACTTC. The encoded protein is CASSPDGYEQYF. This chain connects TRBV11-2 to TRBJ2-7; D remains ambiguous. Germline assignment: CDR1 SGHAT and CDR2 FQNNGV. V dropped 5 bases and J dropped 3 bases, with 8 bases sitting between them. This CDR3 spans 12 amino acids.

This sequence joins TRBV5-1 and TRBJ1-1; perhaps TRBD1 as D (5 bases). The CDR3 spans 15 residues. The germline V and J ends were trimmed by 1 base and 4 bases, with 14 bases remaining between them. CDR1 is SGHRS and CDR2 is YFSETQ in the germline V gene. The CDR3 here is CASSLNEGRGTEAFF. The CDR3 DNA reads as TGCGCCAGCAGCTTGAACGAGGGGCGAGGCACTGAAGCTTTCTTT. Combining the CDR3 with reference TRBV5-1 and TRBJ1-1 gives the whole variable domain KAGVTQTPRYLIKTRGQQVTLSCSPISGHRSVSWYQQTPGQGLQFLFEYFSETQRNKGNFPGRFSGRQFSNSRSEMNVSTLELGDSALYLCASSLNEGRGTEAFFGQGTRLTVV.

The chain couples TRBV5-4 to TRBJ1-2; tentatively, D is TRBD1 (5 bases). V lost 0 bases to trimming and J lost 9 bases, with 6 bases between them. Germline V lookup: CDR1 SGHNT, CDR2 YYREEE (reference sequence). The length of the CDR3 is 11 residues. The CDR3 DNA sequence: TGTGCCAGCAGCTTGGAGGGGCGCTACACCTTC. Protein sequence: CASSLEGRYTF.

This clone has only one observation. CDR3: CSVENNSYEQYF. In DNA, the CDR3 is TGCAGCGTTGAAAACAACTCCTACGAGCAGTACTTC. This chain uses TRBV29-1 with TRBJ2-7; D is unresolved. The CDR3 has 12 residues. Germline V CDR1 and CDR2: SQVTM, ANQGSEA. The V end was cut by 2 bases, the J end by 0 bases, with 5 bases between.

The chain has TRBV27 and TRBJ1-2; maybe TRBD1 (6 bases). CDR1 is MNHEY and CDR2 is SMNVEV in the germline V gene (reference sequence). V was clipped by 8 bases and J by 7 bases, with 14 bases between them. This CDR3 has 12 amino acids. CDR3 in amino acids: CASGGGVGGYTF. The CDR3 DNA follows: TGTGCCAGCGGCGGGGGCGTCGGTGGCTACACCTTC.

The chain joins TRBV5-1 to TRBJ2-1; maybe TRBD1 (5 bases). The CDR3 spans 14 residues. V lost 2 bases to trimming and J lost 4 bases, with 10 bases between them. Germline V lookup: CDR1 SGHRS, CDR2 YFSETQ. CDR3 loop: CASSFRGKYNEQFF. The CDR3 coding sequence is TGCGCCAGCAGCTTTAGGGGCAAGTACAATGAGCAGTTCTTC.

This chain links TRBV10-2 with TRBJ1-6; a possible D gene is TRBD1 (5 bases). The CDR3 has 15 residues. Trimming took off 0 bases at V and 8 bases at J, with 11 bases between the two ends. CDR1 WSHSY and CDR2 SAAADI come from the germline V gene. The CDR3 spells CASSESQGIYSPLHF. CDR3 bases: TGCGCCAGCAGTGAGTCCCAGGGAATTTATTCACCCCTCCACTTT.

This chain uses TRBV6-5 with TRBJ2-7; D ambiguous. The germline V and J ends were trimmed by 4 bases and 3 bases, with 10 bases remaining between them. Germline V gene lookup returns CDR1 MNHEY and CDR2 SVGAGI. This CDR3 has 13 residues. Here the CDR3 DNA reads TGTGCCAGCAGTTTGCCGGACGGCTACGAGCAGTACTTC. Its protein is CASSLPDGYEQYF.

This sequence joins TRBV27 and TRBJ1-5, with D uncertain. The CDR3 loop spans 14 amino acids. Per the germline V gene, CDR1 is MNHEY and CDR2 is SMNVEV (reference sequence). Trimming pared 0 bases from V and 5 bases from J, leaving 8 bases between. DNA for the CDR3: TGTGCCAGCAGTTTATCGATATGGGATCAGCCCCAGCATTTT. Translation gives CASSLSIWDQPQHF.

The chain recombines TRBV6-5 with TRBJ1-6, with 7 nucleotides matching TRBD1. Germline V lookup: CDR1 MNHEY, CDR2 SVGAGI. Unmatched junction bases numbered 3, after V lost 3 bases and J lost 10 bases. This CDR3 has 13 amino acids. The CDR3 bases are TGTGCCAGCAGTTATGGGACAGAATCACCCCTCCACTTT. This sequence encodes CASSYGTESPLHF.

The chain combines TRBV5-1 with TRBJ1-5; D gene ambiguous. Trimming cost V 0 bases and J 4 bases, with 11 bases left between them. This CDR3 region has 15 residues. Looked up from germline, CDR1 is SGHRS and CDR2 is YFSETQ. The CDR3 here is CASSLDPSLNQPQHF. The CDR3, as DNA: TGCGCCAGCAGCTTGGACCCGTCGCTGAATCAGCCCCAGCATTTT.

The chain couples TRBV4-3 to TRBJ1-2; D not certain. Germline values: CDR1 LGHNA, CDR2 YSLEER. The V and J ends lost 0 bases and 3 bases respectively, with 17 bases between them. The CDR3 covers 17 residues. The CDR3: CASSQDGPTDRDYGYTF. CDR3 in DNA: TGCGCCAGCAGCCAAGATGGTCCTACGGACCGAGACTATGGCTACACCTTC.

The chain employs TRBV18 and TRBJ1-1; D is uncertain. The CDR3 runs to 14 residues. V shed 6 bases and J shed 1 base, with 12 bases lying between them. CDR1 is KGHSH and CDR2 is LQKENI in the germline V gene. The CDR3 DNA sequence: TGTGCCAGCTCCCACCCTTGGAAGAACACTGAAGCTTTCTTT. The encoded protein is CASSHPWKNTEAFF.

This chain links TRBV6-6 with TRBJ1-1; D is unclear. The CDR3 consists of 12 residues. Germline lookup yields CDR1 MNHNY and CDR2 SVGAGI (reference sequence). V lost 0 bases, J lost 7 bases, and 6 bases lay in between. CDR3 nucleotides: TGTGCCAGCAGTTACTCGGAGATTGAAGCTTTCTTT. It codes for CASSYSEIEAFF.

The chain combines TRBV15 with TRBJ1-2; D possibly corresponds to TRBD1 (5 bases). With 1 base removed from V and 7 bases from J, the gap between germline ends came to 13 bases. Germline CDR1 LNHNV, CDR2 YYDKDF (reference sequence). This CDR3 is 14 amino acids long. The CDR3 nucleotides are TGTGCCACCAGCAGAGTAAAGCAGGGACGTGGCTACACCTTC. Protein product: CATSRVKQGRGYTF.

The chain combines TRBV9 with TRBJ1-1; weak D call: TRBD1 (5 bases). The germline gives CDR1 SGDLS, CDR2 YYNGEE. This CDR3 has 14 amino acids. V lost 0 bases, J lost 8 bases, and 14 bases lay in between. Here the CDR3 reads CASSVATSGPEAFF. Written as DNA, the CDR3 is TGTGCCAGCAGCGTAGCTACGTCGGGGCCCGAAGCTTTCTTT.

The chain is built from TRBV5-4 and TRBJ1-2; 8 positions agree with TRBD1. Trimming at V came to 5 bases and at J to 6 bases, leaving 9 bases not matched to a gene. Germline CDR1 and CDR2: SGHNT and YYREEE (reference sequence). This CDR3 spans 14 amino acids. This CDR3 is CASRTGTGAHGYTF. In DNA, the CDR3 is TGTGCCAGCAGAACCGGGACAGGAGCACATGGCTACACCTTC.

The CDR3 DNA sequence: TGCGCCAGCAGTCGCCTTCTTGACACGTCGGGGGAGACCCAGTACTTC. This codes for CASSRLLDTSGETQYF. The chain carries TRBV4-3 and TRBJ2-5, with D possibly TRBD2 on 5 matching bases. CDR1 LGHNA and CDR2 YSLEER come from the germline V gene. The CDR3 extends over 16 amino acids. Trimming cost V 6 bases and J 5 bases, with 22 bases left between them.

The chain has TRBV4-3 and TRBJ2-5; D gene ambiguous. V lost 0 bases to trimming and J lost 5 bases, with 10 bases between them. The CDR3 has 14 residues. CDR1 is LGHNA, CDR2 YSLEER, per germline. CDR3 bases: TGCGCCAGCAGCCAAGAATCAGTTGGGGAGACCCAGTACTTC. This encodes CASSQESVGETQYF.

V and J are TRBV9 and TRBJ1-1; possible D gene TRBD1, 6 bases. V was shortened by 4 bases and J by 0 bases, with 13 bases between the two germline ends. The CDR3 length is 15 residues. The germline CDR1 and CDR2 sequences are SGDLS and YYNGEE. CDR3 protein: CASSPRRTVNTEAFF. Written as DNA, the CDR3 is TGTGCCAGCAGCCCGCGTCGGACAGTGAACACTGAAGCTTTCTTT.